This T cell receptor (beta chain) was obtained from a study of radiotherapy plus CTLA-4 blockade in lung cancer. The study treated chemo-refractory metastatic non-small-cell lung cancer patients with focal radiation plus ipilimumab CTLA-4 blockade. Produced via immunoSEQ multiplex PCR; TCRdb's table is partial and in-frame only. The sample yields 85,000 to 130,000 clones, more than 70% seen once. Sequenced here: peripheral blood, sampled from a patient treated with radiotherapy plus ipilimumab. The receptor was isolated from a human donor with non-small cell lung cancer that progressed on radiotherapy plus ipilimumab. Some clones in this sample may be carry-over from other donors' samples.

The CDR3 here is CASSQDEMNTEAFF. The CDR3 DNA is TGTGCCAGCAGCCAAGATGAGATGAACACTGAAGCTTTCTTT. This chain joins TRBV4-2 and TRBJ1-1; no firm D call. Germline V gene sequence: CDR1 LGHNA, CDR2 YNFKEQ. This CDR3 region has 14 residues. V gave up 0 bases and J gave up 0 bases, with 5 bases separating them.